Presented here are 20 T cell receptor beta chains from one specimen sequenced in a study of a mutant IDH1 vaccine in newly diagnosed glioma. Method: immunoSEQ multiplex PCR; TCRdb's copy keeps in-frame clones and lacks some. The table has approximately 60,000 clones, under 85% seen once. These TCRs are of unknown antigen specificity. Time point noted: week 35, safety follow-up. Vaccinated patients received 300 ug of mutant IDH1 20-mer peptide per dose, with topical imiquimod. The sequencing here drew on PBMCs, taken from a glioma patient whose treatment included an IDH1 peptide vaccine. The receptor source for this set is a man in his forties or fifties with glioma.

The chain recombines TRBV29-1 with TRBJ1-4; tentative D call: TRBD1 (5 bases). CDR1 is SQVTM, CDR2 ANQGSEA, per germline. The length of the CDR3 is 13 residues. With 5 bases removed from V and 8 bases from J, the gap between germline ends came to 15 bases. The chain's CDR3 is CSVRRGMDEKLFF. CDR3 DNA: TGCAGCGTTCGTCGGGGGATGGACGAAAAACTGTTTTTT.

This sequence joins TRBV5-1 and TRBJ1-5; D remains ambiguous. Trimming stripped 0 bases from V and 5 bases from J, with 6 bases between. Germline assignment: CDR1 SGHRS and CDR2 YFSETQ. This CDR3 spans 13 amino acids. In DNA form, the CDR3 reads TGCGCCAGCAGCTTGGCCTCTGATCAGCCCCAGCATTTT. Amino acid sequence: CASSLASDQPQHF.

This clone was found a few times. The CDR3 sequence: CASSQLGGRDRYEQYF. The CDR3 DNA reads TGCGCCAGCAGCCAGCTGGGAGGACGGGACAGATACGAGCAGTACTTC. The chain has TRBV4-1 and TRBJ2-7; D is possibly TRBD1 (7 bases). Germline CDR1 MGHRA, CDR2 YSYEKL. Trimming left V 3 bases short and J 4 bases short, with 19 bases between. The CDR3 sequence is 16 residues long.

This clone has just a few counts. The V gene is TRBV29-1, the J gene TRBJ1-2; D call uncertain. Germline V gene lookup returns CDR1 SQVTM and CDR2 ANQGSEA. The CDR3 covers 13 residues. V lost 7 bases to trimming and J lost 5 bases, with 17 bases between them. CDR3 DNA: TGCAGCGCGCAGACTCAGATAGGGTATGGCTACACCTTC. This codes for CSAQTQIGYGYTF.

This chain joins TRBV5-6 and TRBJ1-5, with D hard to call. This CDR3 contains 12 residues. Germline V gives CDR1 SGHDT, CDR2 YYEEEE. Deletions cut 2 bases from V and 7 bases from J, with 7 bases between. CDR3 in DNA: TGTGCCAGCAGCTTATATCAGCAGCCCCAGCATTTT. This sequence encodes CASSLYQQPQHF.

This clone was picked up a small number of times. Other DNA sequences of this sample code for an identical CDR3. Written as DNA, the CDR3 is TGTGCCAGCTCATCCCAAGAGACCCAGTACTTC. Translated, it gives CASSSQETQYF. The chain combines TRBV18 with TRBJ2-5, with D uncertain. The ends were cut back, 5 bases at V and 1 base at J, with 2 bases in the middle. The CDR3 covers 11 residues. Germline V gene sequence: CDR1 KGHSH, CDR2 LQKENI.

For the CDR3, the DNA is TGTGCCAGCAGTGAAACAGGGTTTAATCAGCCCCAGCATTTT. Encoded protein: CASSETGFNQPQHF. The V and J genes are TRBV25-1 and TRBJ1-5; D is perhaps TRBD1 (6 bases). Germline V lookup: CDR1 MGHDK, CDR2 SYGVNS. The CDR3 runs 14 residues. The V gene lost 2 bases and the J gene lost 4 bases, with 9 bases spanning the gap.

This clone was counted between two and nine times. The chain carries TRBV5-4 and TRBJ1-1; D gene unclear. The ends were cut back, 4 bases at V and 0 bases at J, with 13 bases in the middle. This CDR3 spans 15 amino acids. Germline V CDR1 and CDR2: SGHNT, YYREEE (reference sequence). The CDR3 reads CASSPETHMNTEAFF. Here the CDR3 DNA reads TGTGCCAGCAGCCCTGAGACACACATGAACACTGAAGCTTTCTTT.

The chain joins TRBV30 to TRBJ1-1; D is perhaps TRBD1 (6 bases). Deletions cut 2 bases from V and 10 bases from J, with 17 bases between. The CDR3 loop spans 13 amino acids. CDR1 is GTSNPN, CDR2 SVGIG, per germline (reference sequence). The DNA for the CDR3 is TGTGCCTGGAGTACCAGGGGCACGTGGGTAGCTTTCTTT. Amino acid sequence: CAWSTRGTWVAFF.

This chain links TRBV18 with TRBJ1-1; 10 bases are shared with TRBD1. Germline loops: CDR1 KGHSH, CDR2 LQKENI. The CDR3 consists of 15 residues. J was trimmed by 5 bases and V by 3 bases; bases with no gene match: 6. In DNA form, the CDR3 reads TGTGCCAGCTCACCTACGGGGACAGGGGTTACTGAAGCTTTCTTT. This codes for CASSPTGTGVTEAFF.

The genes are TRBV6-5 and TRBJ1-1; tentative D call: TRBD1 (5 bases). CDR1 is MNHEY and CDR2 is SVGAGI in the germline V gene. The CDR3 contains 13 residues. The V end lost 5 bases, the J end lost 11 bases, and 18 bases lay between the germline ends. The CDR3 reads CASSTTGVRVAFF. CDR3 coding DNA: TGTGCCAGCAGTACTACAGGTGTCCGTGTGGCTTTCTTT.

The chain links TRBV18 to TRBJ1-1, with D possibly being TRBD1 (5 bases). CDR3 length equals 16 residues. Germline values: CDR1 KGHSH, CDR2 LQKENI. Deletions cut 2 bases from V and 1 base from J, with 14 bases between. The chain's CDR3 is CASSPGGKVQNTEAFF. In nucleotides, the CDR3 is TGTGCCAGCTCACCAGGGGGGAAGGTGCAGAACACTGAAGCTTTCTTT.

This chain connects TRBV11-2 to TRBJ2-5, with TRBD2 matching over 7 bases. The V gene's germline CDR1 is SGHAT and CDR2 FQNNGV. Trimming cost V 0 bases and J 5 bases; bases outside gene matches: 6. This CDR3 is built from 15 residues. In DNA form, the CDR3 reads TGTGCCAGCAGCTTAGAAAGGACTAGGGTGGAGACCCAGTACTTC. The encoded protein is CASSLERTRVETQYF.

The rearrangement joins TRBV6-1 to TRBJ2-5, with 7 positions matching TRBD1. The CDR3 has 16 residues. The V and J ends lost 0 bases and 5 bases, in that order; junction bases with no gene match: 9. The germline gives CDR1 MNHNS, CDR2 SASEGT. The CDR3 DNA reads as TGTGCCAGCAGTGAAGCGCAGACAGGGTCGTGGGAGACCCAGTACTTC. Translating it yields CASSEAQTGSWETQYF.

CDR3 sequence: CASSFRGTSEKLFF. The CDR3 bases are TGCGCCAGCAGCTTCAGGGGGACAAGTGAAAAACTGTTTTTT. J is TRBJ1-4 and V is TRBV4-1, with TRBD1 matching 7 bases. This CDR3 is built from 14 residues. Germline assignment: CDR1 MGHRA and CDR2 YSYEKL. V shed 5 bases and J 7 bases; nucleotides not matched to a gene: 7.

This chain uses TRBV4-3 with TRBJ2-6; the match to TRBD1 covers 11 bases. Germline trimming cut 1 base from V and 3 bases from J; bases unmatched to any gene: 2. There are 17 residues in the CDR3. Germline V gene data show CDR1 as LGHNA and CDR2 as YSLEER. Here the CDR3 DNA reads TGCGCCAGCAGCCAAGGGACAGGGGGCGGTGGGGCCAACGTCCTGACTTTC. Its translation: CASSQGTGGGGANVLTF.

V usage is TRBV7-9 and J usage is TRBJ1-4; unclear D gene. The V end lost 5 bases, the J end lost 3 bases, and 13 bases lay between the germline ends. The CDR3 totals 15 residues. The V gene's germline CDR1 is SEHNR and CDR2 FQNEAQ (reference sequence). This CDR3 is CASSGTGNPNEKLFF. The CDR3 DNA reads TGTGCCAGCAGCGGCACCGGGAACCCTAATGAAAAACTGTTTTTT.

The V and J genes are TRBV2 and TRBJ2-3, with a possible D match to TRBD1 (6 bases). V was pared by 10 bases and J by 0 bases, with 11 bases between. Germline CDR1 is SNHLY and CDR2 is FYNNEI. The CDR3 runs 13 residues. The CDR3 loop reads CAMQTGSTDTQYF. Here the CDR3 DNA reads TGTGCCATGCAGACAGGAAGCACAGATACGCAGTATTTT.

The chain employs TRBV29-1 and TRBJ2-3; 11 bases agree with TRBD2. Trimming at V came to 4 bases and at J to 5 bases, leaving 8 bases not matched to a gene. Germline loops: CDR1 SQVTM, CDR2 ANQGSEA. CDR3 length: 15 residues. This CDR3 is CSVAISGGAGDTQYF. In DNA form, the CDR3 reads TGCAGCGTTGCGATTAGCGGGGGGGCAGGAGATACGCAGTATTTT.

The CDR3 spells CASSPGHFTEAFF. Written as DNA, the CDR3 is TGTGCCAGCAGCCCCGGACATTTCACGGAAGCTTTCTTT. The chain joins TRBV7-2 to TRBJ1-1; TRBD1 is a possible D gene (5 bases). This CDR3 contains 13 residues. Germline V gives CDR1 SGHTA, CDR2 FQGNSA. Trimming stripped 5 bases from V and 8 bases from J, with 15 bases between.